Listed here are 24 T cell receptor beta chains from one sample, sequenced in a study of shared clonotypes between healthy human individuals. Sequencing was performed with immunoSEQ multiplex PCR; in TCRdb, only in-frame clones are kept and a portion is missing. There are about 2.3 million clones in the sample; 85% to 95% occur only once, and around 0.38% lies in the top ten. The material sequenced was naive CD4+ T cells from PBMCs. The subset denotes: CD45RA+ positively selected. The receptors here all came from a man aged 18 to 30 in good health. Some clones in this sample may be carry-over from other donors' samples.

V usage is TRBV6-5 and J usage is TRBJ2-7, with D possibly TRBD2 on 6 matching bases. V lost 7 bases and J 2 bases, leaving 15 bases between the germline ends. Looked up from germline, CDR1 is MNHEY and CDR2 is SVGAGI. The CDR3 sequence is 14 residues long. CDR3: CASTTGGGTYEQYF. CDR3 coding DNA: TGTGCCAGCACCACCGGAGGAGGGACCTACGAGCAGTACTTC.

This clone appeared a single time. The J gene is TRBJ1-2, the V gene TRBV9; 7 positions agree with TRBD1. CDR3 length: 14 residues. J lost 4 bases, V lost 5 bases, and 8 bases had no gene match. Germline lookup yields CDR1 SGDLS and CDR2 YYNGEE. CDR3 DNA sequence: TGTGCCAGCAGATCCGGGACAGTGTCCTATGGCTACACCTTC. Its protein is CASRSGTVSYGYTF.

This sequence joins TRBV19 and TRBJ2-1, with TRBD2 matching over 12 bases. CDR1 and CDR2 from the germline V gene are LNHDA and SQIVND (reference sequence). The CDR3 runs to 14 residues. Trimming cost V 7 bases and J 8 bases; bases outside gene matches: 6. The CDR3 reads CASNLAGGPYEQFF. The CDR3 bases are TGTGCCAGTAATCTAGCGGGAGGGCCCTATGAGCAGTTCTTC.

This clone was seen a handful of times. This CDR3 is also generated by other DNA sequences in the sample. The chain employs TRBV9 and TRBJ1-4; tentatively, D is TRBD1 (6 bases). Trimming pared 2 bases from V and 7 bases from J, leaving 6 bases between. Looked up from germline, CDR1 is SGDLS and CDR2 is YYNGEE. This CDR3 comprises 12 residues. The CDR3 nucleotides are TGTGCCAGCAGCGTCAGGGGTGAAAAACTGTTTTTT. Encoded protein: CASSVRGEKLFF.

The chain combines TRBV18 with TRBJ1-3; 7 bases agree with TRBD1. This CDR3 region has 20 residues. After removal of 3 bases from V and 1 base from J, the junction contained 18 bases not matched to a gene. Germline-derived CDR1 and CDR2 are KGHSH and LQKENI. The CDR3, as DNA: TGTGCCAGCTCACCCGCCCTAAACAGGGGTAAAATTCCTTCTGGAAACACCATATATTTT. Encoded protein: CASSPALNRGKIPSGNTIYF.

V and J are TRBV2 and TRBJ2-3, with D possibly being TRBD1 or TRBD2 (5 bases each). V dropped 4 bases and J dropped 6 bases, with 14 bases sitting between them. The CDR3 sequence is 14 residues long. CDR1 SNHLY and CDR2 FYNNEI come from the germline V gene. The CDR3 sequence is CASSGTGAGDTQYF. CDR3 sequence (DNA): TGTGCCAGCAGTGGGACCGGGGCCGGGGATACGCAGTATTTT.

This sequence joins TRBV28 and TRBJ2-4; the D is unclear. Trimming cost V 2 bases and J 6 bases, with 20 bases left between them. The germline V gene has CDR1 MDHEN and CDR2 SYDVKM. The CDR3 sequence is 17 residues long. CDR3 nucleotide sequence: TGTGCCAGCAGTTTAATGAGAGGCCGGGCAGAATCAAACATTCAGTACTTC. This gives the protein CASSLMRGRAESNIQYF.

The V call is TRBV7-8, the J call TRBJ2-7; possibly TRBD2 for D (6 bases). The CDR3 has 13 residues. The germline gives CDR1 SGHVS, CDR2 FQNEAQ. Trimming pared 3 bases from V and 5 bases from J, leaving 11 bases between. CDR3 in amino acids: CASSLAGTDEQYF. The CDR3 DNA sequence: TGTGCCAGCAGCTTGGCCGGGACTGACGAGCAGTACTTC.

As concerns this clone: This CDR3 is also generated by other DNA sequences in the sample. This chain connects TRBV6-5 to TRBJ2-7; tentative D call: TRBD1 (6 bases). In germline, CDR1 is MNHEY, CDR2 SVGAGI. Trimming cost V 2 bases and J 0 bases, with 11 bases left between them. This CDR3 comprises 15 residues. The CDR3 DNA is TGTGCCAGCAGTTACCGTGGACAGAGCTCCTACGAGCAGTACTTC. Amino acids: CASSYRGQSSYEQYF.

The J gene is TRBJ2-2, the V gene TRBV7-2; 11 bases match TRBD1. Germline CDR1 is SGHTA and CDR2 is FQGNSA. The trim removed 5 bases at V and 3 bases at J, leaving 5 bases unmatched. CDR3 length equals 16 residues. In nucleotides, the CDR3 is TGTGCCAGCAGCCCCGGACAGGGGGCTTACACCGGGGAGCTGTTTTTT. It codes for CASSPGQGAYTGELFF.

The V gene is TRBV15, the J gene TRBJ2-5; tentatively, D is TRBD1 or TRBD2 (6 bases each). CDR3 length: 15 residues. V lost 2 bases to trimming and J lost 1 base, with 11 bases between them. Germline CDR1 and CDR2: LNHNV and YYDKDF (reference sequence). The CDR3 bases are TGTGCCACCAGCAGATCAGGAGGGGGCCAAGAGACCCAGTACTTC. Its translation: CATSRSGGGQETQYF.

The chain combines TRBV7-6 with TRBJ1-4, with 9 bases aligning to TRBD1. The J segment lost 2 bases and the V segment lost 5 bases, leaving 3 bases of the junction unmatched. This CDR3 is built from 15 residues. The germline gives CDR1 SGHVS, CDR2 FNYEAQ. The DNA of the CDR3 is TGTGCCAGCAGCGAGGACAGGGGCACTAATGAAAAACTGTTTTTT. Residues: CASSEDRGTNEKLFF.

This chain uses TRBV30 with TRBJ2-1; TRBD2 agrees at 7 bases. CDR3 length: 11 residues. The V gene's germline CDR1 is GTSNPN and CDR2 SVGIG (reference sequence). V lost 7 bases, J lost 9 bases, and 6 bases stayed unmatched. DNA of the CDR3: TGTGCCTACCACACGGGGGGTGAGCAGTTCTTC. Encoded protein: CAYHTGGEQFF. The full variable domain, completed using reference TRBV30 and TRBJ2-1, is SQTIHQWPATLVQPVGSPLSLECTVEGTSNPNLYWYRQAAGRGLQLLFYSVGIGQISSEVPQNLSASRPQDRQFILSSKKLLLSDSGFYLCAYHTGGEQFFGPGTRLTVL.

This clone was observed once. Other DNA sequences in the sample encode the same CDR3. The chain has TRBV5-1 and TRBJ2-7, with 13 bases that match TRBD2. From germline, CDR1 is SGHRS and CDR2 YFSETQ. The CDR3 has 15 residues. V lost 4 bases, J lost 4 bases, and 5 bases stayed unmatched. The CDR3 sequence is CASSRTSGSTYEQYF. CDR3 in DNA: TGCGCCAGCAGCCGGACTAGCGGGAGTACTTACGAGCAGTACTTC.

V gene TRBV21-1 combines with J gene TRBJ2-3; the table's D call, TRBD2, was not checked against the DNA. TRBV21-1 is a pseudogene locus. CDR3 length: 15 residues. CDR3 nucleotide sequence: TGTGCCAGCAGCTGGAGGGTAGCGGAGCCAGATACGCAGTATTTT. It specifies CASSWRVAEPDTQYF.

This clone was seen only once. The CDR3: CASSAQGGVTEAFF. CDR3 in DNA: TGTGCCAGCAGCGCACAGGGAGGGGTGACTGAAGCTTTCTTT. The chain is built from TRBV7-3 and TRBJ1-1, with D tentatively TRBD1 (6 bases). Germline lookup yields CDR1 SGHTA and CDR2 FQGTGA. There are 14 residues in the CDR3. With 5 bases removed from V and 5 bases from J, the gap between germline ends came to 15 bases.

A note on this clone: A far larger clone is off by one base, so a read error is likely. Other DNA sequences of this sample code for an identical CDR3. The genes are TRBV11-3 and TRBJ2-5; 8 bases agree with TRBD1. The CDR3 runs to 14 residues. After removal of 3 bases from V and 0 bases from J, the junction contained 0 bases not matched to a gene. From germline, CDR1 is SGHNT and CDR2 YENEEA. The CDR3 reads CASSLGQDQETQYF. CDR3 bases: TGTGCCAGCAGCTTGGGACAGGACCAAGAGACCCAGTACTTC.

The rearrangement uses TRBV18 and TRBJ1-4; perhaps TRBD1 as D (6 bases). Trimming removed 6 bases from V and 7 bases from J, with 15 bases in between. CDR3 length equals 14 residues. In germline, CDR1 is KGHSH, CDR2 LQKENI. The CDR3 region is CASSYGGRSEKLFF. The CDR3 DNA follows: TGTGCCAGCTCCTATGGGGGCCGGAGTGAAAAACTGTTTTTT.

This chain links TRBV28 with TRBJ2-5, with D unclear. V was clipped by 8 bases and J by 5 bases, with 18 bases between them. The CDR3 contains 14 residues. Germline assignment: CDR1 MDHEN and CDR2 SYDVKM. The CDR3 nucleotides are TGTGCCAGCTCACCCTCCGGAGAGGCTGAGACCCAGTACTTC. Its translation is CASSPSGEAETQYF.

The rearrangement joins TRBV7-8 to TRBJ1-5; 10 bases align to TRBD1. The CDR3 is 17 amino acids. The junction had 9 bases not matched to a gene; V was cut back by 1 base and J by 6 bases. The germline V gene encodes CDR1 SGHVS and CDR2 FQNEAQ. DNA for the CDR3: TGTGCCAGCAGCTTAGATACCGGGACAGGGGTAATTCAGCCCCAGCATTTT. Protein: CASSLDTGTGVIQPQHF.

This chain links TRBV9 with TRBJ2-2; D may be TRBD2 (6 bases). With 7 bases removed from V and 0 bases from J, the gap between germline ends came to 10 bases. Germline assignment: CDR1 SGDLS and CDR2 YYNGEE. The CDR3 extends over 14 amino acids. The CDR3: CASEAGTNTGELFF. CDR3 coding DNA: TGTGCCAGCGAGGCGGGGACGAACACCGGGGAGCTGTTTTTT.

The V and J genes are TRBV6-1 and TRBJ2-5; 7 bases align to TRBD2. The CDR3 length is 14 residues. Looked up from germline, CDR1 is MNHNS and CDR2 is SASEGT. V was clipped by 5 bases and J by 5 bases; unmatched bases: 8. CDR3 amino acids: CASSSAGSGETQYF. In DNA form, the CDR3 reads TGTGCCAGCAGTTCAGCGGGGTCCGGGGAGACCCAGTACTTC.

This clone was counted a single time. The sample carries other DNA sequences with the same CDR3. The chain combines TRBV28 with TRBJ2-5; 7 bases align to TRBD1. Germline CDR1 and CDR2: MDHEN and SYDVKM. The CDR3 consists of 14 residues. J lost 1 base, V lost 4 bases, and 3 bases had no gene match. CDR3 sequence (DNA): TGTGCCAGCAGTTGGGACAGACGCCAAGAGACCCAGTACTTC. Its protein product is CASSWDRRQETQYF.

The chain carries TRBV27 and TRBJ1-4; 7 bases agree with TRBD1. CDR1 is MNHEY and CDR2 is SMNVEV in the germline V gene (reference sequence). V dropped 3 bases and J dropped 6; count of bases not matched to a gene: 4. This CDR3 region has 14 residues. The CDR3 loop is CASSFTGQDEKLFF. The CDR3 DNA sequence: TGTGCCAGCAGTTTCACCGGACAGGATGAAAAACTGTTTTTT.